The next 5 T cell receptor beta chains were all read from a single sample in a study of blood T cell repertoires in COVID-19 (TCRdb year 2020). Preparation of the library involved the immunoSEQ multiplex PCR assay. In TCRdb, the immuneACCESS table is reduced to in-frame sequences with V and J assigned. These tables do not hold every clone; where another copy was compared, an unresolved V gene accounts for under half, and the others remain unexplained. This sample gives roughly 180,000 clones in total; about 95% of them show up just once. Roughly 0.76% of the sample is held by the ten biggest clonotypes. The sequenced material came from peripheral blood. The receptors shown here come from a man aged 30 to 39 with COVID-19, enrolled during active disease.

The chain recombines TRBV9 with TRBJ1-2, with 10 bases lining up with TRBD1. Germline values: CDR1 SGDLS, CDR2 YYNGEE. V lost 4 bases, J lost 4 bases, and 10 bases stayed unmatched. The CDR3 is 16 residues long. This CDR3 reads CASSPMGQGQFYGYTF. The CDR3 nucleotides read TGTGCCAGCAGCCCCATGGGACAGGGGCAATTCTATGGCTACACCTTC.

J is TRBJ2-1 and V is TRBV19; 7 nucleotides match TRBD1. Unmatched junction bases numbered 7, after V lost 8 bases and J lost 0 bases. CDR1 is LNHDA, CDR2 SQIVND, per germline (reference sequence). The CDR3 runs 15 residues. DNA for the CDR3: TGTGCCAGTGCGATCCGGGACAGCTCCTACAATGAGCAGTTCTTC. This translates into CASAIRDSSYNEQFF.

The J gene is TRBJ1-1, the V gene TRBV5-1, with D unclear. V was pared by 0 bases and J by 3 bases, with 12 bases between. CDR1 and CDR2 from the germline V gene are SGHRS and YFSETQ. This CDR3 has 15 amino acids. This chain's CDR3 is CASSLGGVSDTEAFF. The CDR3 bases are TGCGCCAGCAGCTTGGGCGGGGTTAGCGACACTGAAGCTTTCTTT.

This clone was counted once. The chain combines TRBV18 with TRBJ1-2; TRBD1 matches at 10 bases. V was pared by 5 bases and J by 5 bases, with 5 bases of the junction left unmatched. The CDR3 is made up of 14 amino acids. Germline V CDR1 and CDR2: KGHSH, LQKENI. The CDR3: CASSRGDRGYGYTF. The CDR3 bases are TGTGCCAGCTCAAGAGGGGACAGGGGTTATGGCTACACCTTC.

The V gene is TRBV27, the J gene TRBJ1-2; the D gene is possibly TRBD1 (5 bases). Germline lookup yields CDR1 MNHEY and CDR2 SMNVEV (reference sequence). The CDR3 has 16 residues. With 3 bases removed from V and 0 bases from J, the gap between germline ends came to 14 bases. CDR3 bases: TGTGCCAGCAGTTTGAAAGGACAAGCACCTAACTATGGCTACACCTTC. As protein: CASSLKGQAPNYGYTF.